A single sample gave rise to the 30 T cell receptor beta chains below, sequenced in a study of a mutant IDH1 vaccine in newly diagnosed glioma. Their specific antigens are unknown. Time point indicated: week 47, end of study. The content of each vaccine dose was 300 ug of mutant IDH1 20-mer peptide, and topical imiquimod accompanied it. Produced via immunoSEQ multiplex PCR; TCRdb's table is partial and in-frame only. The sample shows about 50,000 clones, around 84% of them seen only once. Source: PBMCs, taken from a glioma patient whose treatment included an IDH1 peptide vaccine. These receptors came from a young woman with glioma. Some clones in this sample may be carry-over from other donors' samples.

The chain employs TRBV11-3 and TRBJ2-7, with no clear D. This CDR3 is built from 12 residues. Germline CDR1 is SGHNT and CDR2 is YENEEA. The V end lost 0 bases, the J end lost 2 bases, and 2 bases lay between the germline ends. The CDR3 DNA reads as TGTGCCAGCAGCTTAGAGGCCTACGAGCAGTACTTC. It encodes CASSLEAYEQYF.

The V call is TRBV13, the J call TRBJ2-6, with D possibly TRBD2 on 5 matching bases. The CDR3 has 15 residues. The ends were cut back, 2 bases at V and 1 base at J, with 6 bases in the middle. Per germline, CDR1 PRHDT and CDR2 FYEKMQ (reference sequence). CDR3 nucleotide sequence: TGTGCCAGCAGCTTACGAGGGTCTGGGGCCAACGTCCTGACTTTC. Its translation is CASSLRGSGANVLTF.

The chain recombines TRBV18 with TRBJ1-1; a possible D gene is TRBD1 (5 bases). Trimming shortened V by 1 base and J by 1 base, and 13 bases separated the two germline ends. CDR1 is KGHSH and CDR2 is LQKENI in the germline V gene. The CDR3 length is 16 residues. The CDR3 sequence is CASSPRRGGENTEAFF. The CDR3 DNA is TGTGCCAGCTCACCACGGAGGGGAGGCGAGAACACTGAAGCTTTCTTT.

The chain recombines TRBV2 with TRBJ2-5, with TRBD1 matching over 8 bases. The CDR3 totals 15 residues. Trimming took 1 base from V and 4 from J; bases not matched to a gene: 5. Germline CDR1 and CDR2: SNHLY and FYNNEI. The CDR3 sequence: CASSEGRGLLETQYF. CDR3 DNA sequence: TGTGCCAGCAGTGAAGGCAGGGGGCTTTTAGAGACCCAGTACTTC.

This clone has just a few counts. The CDR3 DNA reads TGTGCCAGCAGTTTATCTTGGAGACAGCCCCAGCATTTT. Its protein product is CASSLSWRQPQHF. V gene TRBV27 combines with J gene TRBJ1-5, with D hard to call. CDR3 length: 13 amino acids. With 0 bases removed from V and 7 bases from J, the gap between germline ends came to 7 bases. CDR1 MNHEY and CDR2 SMNVEV come from the germline V gene (reference sequence).

V gene TRBV30 combines with J gene TRBJ2-4; D not certain. The CDR3 runs to 11 residues. CDR1 is GTSNPN and CDR2 is SVGIG in the germline V gene (reference sequence). The V end was cut by 1 base, the J end by 8 bases, with 6 bases between. Written as DNA, the CDR3 is TGTGCCTGGAGTGCCGTGGACATTCAGTACTTC. Translating it yields CAWSAVDIQYF. Full variable domain (rest looked up from reference TRBV30 and TRBJ2-4): SQTIHQWPATLVQPVGSPLSLECTVEGTSNPNLYWYRQAAGRGLQLLFYSVGIGQISSEVPQNLSASRPQDRQFILSSKKLLLSDSGFYLCAWSAVDIQYFGAGTRLSVL.

Concerning this clone: Distinct nucleotide sequences in the sample also encode this CDR3. The gene calls are TRBV30 and TRBJ1-2; D is unclear. Trimming removed 0 bases at V and 4 bases at J, with 6 bases between. From germline, CDR1 is GTSNPN and CDR2 SVGIG (reference sequence). The CDR3 has 12 residues. CDR3 nucleotides: TGTGCCTGGAGTGTAAGTGGCTATGGCTACACCTTC. Amino acids: CAWSVSGYGYTF.

The chain recombines TRBV6-1 with TRBJ2-3; 7 bases are a match to TRBD2. The CDR3 is 15 amino acids. V was clipped by 3 bases and J by 5 bases; unmatched bases: 8. CDR1 is MNHNS and CDR2 is SASEGT in the germline V gene. CDR3 bases: TGTGCCAGCAGTGATGCCGGGAGGTGGGTAGATACGCAGTATTTT. Translating gives CASSDAGRWVDTQYF.

This clone showed up just once. The CDR3 bases are TGTGCCAGCAGCCCCGGACTAGCGGGAGGGTCCACCGGGGAGCTGTTTTTT. Its protein product is CASSPGLAGGSTGELFF. V and J are TRBV7-6 and TRBJ2-2; 15 nucleotides agree with TRBD2. J lost 4 bases, V lost 5 bases, and 5 bases had no gene match. Germline lookup yields CDR1 SGHVS and CDR2 FNYEAQ. The CDR3 consists of 17 residues.

The CDR3 coding sequence is TGTGCCTGGAGCTTACAAAACGATGGCTACACCTTC. Protein product: CAWSLQNDGYTF. The chain links TRBV30 to TRBJ1-2; no reliable D call. CDR3 length: 12 residues. With 3 bases removed from V and 6 bases from J, the gap between germline ends came to 11 bases. Germline CDR1 reads GTSNPN; CDR2 reads SVGIG (reference sequence).

This chain connects TRBV5-4 to TRBJ2-7; D ambiguous. Germline CDR1 SGHNT, CDR2 YYREEE (reference sequence). This CDR3 comprises 15 residues. Trimming cost V 3 bases and J 0 bases, with 13 bases left between them. In DNA form, the CDR3 reads TGTGCCAGCAGCTCTATTACTCGGCTCTCCTACGAGCAGTACTTC. It is translated as CASSSITRLSYEQYF.

In regard to this clone: One end of the junction does not line up with germline, which may come from a read error. This rearrangement joins TRBV7-7 to TRBJ2-7, with a possible D match to TRBD1 (6 bases). The CDR3 spans 14 residues. CDR1 is SSHAT, CDR2 FNYEAQ, per germline (reference sequence). Written as DNA, the CDR3 is TGTGCTAGCAGCTCCTCGGACAGTCCCTACGAGCAGTACTTC. The encoded protein is CASSSSDSPYEQYF.

This sequence joins TRBV9 and TRBJ2-5; no definite D call. Trimming shortened V by 4 bases and J by 1 base, and 14 bases separated the two germline ends. Germline V gene lookup returns CDR1 SGDLS and CDR2 YYNGEE. This CDR3 is 15 amino acids long. The CDR3 coding sequence is TGTGCCAGCAGCACCGCAGATGCAGGCCAAGAGACCCAGTACTTC. Protein product: CASSTADAGQETQYF.

The chain carries TRBV5-4 and TRBJ2-3, with 9 bases identical to TRBD2. Germline V CDR1 and CDR2: SGHNT, YYREEE (reference sequence). V dropped 1 base and J dropped 4; count of bases not matched to a gene: 7. The CDR3 is made up of 16 amino acids. The CDR3 DNA is TGTGCCAGCAGCTTGAGACTAGCGGAACTTTCAGATACGCAGTATTTT. It is translated as CASSLRLAELSDTQYF.

The CDR3 here is CASSLGFQTYNEQFF. The CDR3 region has the DNA TGTGCCAGCAGCTTAGGTTTCCAAACCTACAATGAGCAGTTCTTC. The chain is built from TRBV7-2 and TRBJ2-1; D is ambiguous. Germline lookup yields CDR1 SGHTA and CDR2 FQGNSA. The CDR3 sequence is 15 residues long. The V and J ends lost 1 base and 2 bases respectively, with 9 bases between them.

The chain combines TRBV30 with TRBJ2-7; TRBD1 aligns across 8 bases. This CDR3 contains 14 residues. Germline CDR1 reads GTSNPN; CDR2 reads SVGIG (reference sequence). V lost 2 bases and J lost 6; bases outside the gene matches: 9. The CDR3 DNA reads TGTGCCTGGAGTCCCGGACAGGGAGTAGCCGAGCAGTACTTC. Encoded protein: CAWSPGQGVAEQYF.

The V call is TRBV13, the J call TRBJ2-7, with D possibly being TRBD2 (6 bases). From germline, CDR1 is PRHDT and CDR2 FYEKMQ (reference sequence). The ends were cut back, 1 base at V and 5 bases at J, with 12 bases in the middle. CDR3 length equals 14 residues. The CDR3 here is CASSLVGRVDEQYF. The CDR3 coding sequence is TGTGCCAGCAGCTTAGTCGGGAGAGTAGACGAGCAGTACTTC. The entire variable domain, with the rest obtained from reference TRBV13 and TRBJ2-7, is as follows: AAGVIQSPRHLIKEKRETATLKCYPIPRHDTVYWYQQGPGQDPQFLISFYEKMQSDKGSIPDRFSAQQFSDYHSELNMSSLELGDSALYFCASSLVGRVDEQYFGPGTRLTVT.

The chain couples TRBV4-2 to TRBJ1-2, with 8 bases matching TRBD1. V was clipped by 2 bases and J by 5 bases; unmatched bases: 22. The length of the CDR3 is 20 residues. Germline V gives CDR1 LGHNA, CDR2 YNFKEQ. In nucleotides, the CDR3 is TGTGCCAGCAGCCAAAAGCCCCCCGGTACAGGGGGGGTGGAAGGATATGGCTACACCTTC. Its protein is CASSQKPPGTGGVEGYGYTF.

J is TRBJ2-7 and V is TRBV6-5, with a possible D match to TRBD2 (5 bases). The CDR3 is 14 amino acids. V gave up 5 bases and J gave up 0 bases, with 11 bases separating them. CDR1 and CDR2 (germline): MNHEY, SVGAGI. The chain's CDR3 is CASSGEWSSYEQYF. The CDR3 DNA reads as TGTGCCAGCAGTGGGGAGTGGAGCTCCTACGAGCAGTACTTC.

This clone was detected only a few times. The J gene is TRBJ1-5, the V gene TRBV30; TRBD1 might be the D (5 bases). Germline lookup yields CDR1 GTSNPN and CDR2 SVGIG (reference sequence). The CDR3 consists of 14 residues. Trimming took 4 bases from V and 8 from J, leaving 18 bases between them. The CDR3 bases are TGTGCCTGGAATAGGCAGGGTGGGATGGAGCCCCAGCATTTT. Amino acid sequence: CAWNRQGGMEPQHF.

The gene calls are TRBV14 and TRBJ1-1; D gene unclear. CDR1 and CDR2 from the germline V gene are SGHDN and FVKESK. The V and J ends lost 3 bases and 1 base respectively, with 12 bases between them. This CDR3 is built from 15 residues. The CDR3 nucleotides are TGTGCCAGCAGCCACTCTCTGTGGTGGAACACTGAAGCTTTCTTT. It is translated as CASSHSLWWNTEAFF.

The chain recombines TRBV29-1 with TRBJ2-7, with 7 nucleotides matching TRBD2. Losses at the gene ends were 4 bases for V and 7 bases for J; bases not matched to a gene: 4. CDR3 length: 11 amino acids. CDR1 is SQVTM, CDR2 ANQGSEA, per germline. CDR3 nucleotides: TGCAGCGTTGCCTCCGGGGGGGAGCAGTACTTC. Protein sequence: CSVASGGEQYF.

The chain joins TRBV4-1 to TRBJ2-1; D might be TRBD1 (6 bases). V was shortened by 5 bases and J by 3 bases, with 17 bases between the two germline ends. CDR1 and CDR2 from the germline V gene are MGHRA and YSYEKL. This CDR3 spans 16 amino acids. The CDR3: CASSFRDNIVYNEQFF. The CDR3 DNA reads as TGCGCCAGCAGCTTCCGGGACAACATAGTCTACAATGAGCAGTTCTTC.

This chain links TRBV9 with TRBJ2-3, with D uncertain. Trimming removed 0 bases from V and 2 bases from J, with 7 bases in between. CDR3 length: 14 amino acids. The germline gives CDR1 SGDLS, CDR2 YYNGEE. This CDR3 reads CASSVGPVTDTQYF. CDR3 bases: TGTGCCAGCAGCGTAGGCCCAGTCACAGATACGCAGTATTTT.

This chain connects TRBV9 to TRBJ2-2; 8 bases are shared with TRBD1. Germline V gives CDR1 SGDLS, CDR2 YYNGEE. The V segment lost 0 bases and the J segment 2 bases; nucleotides outside the gene matches: 9. The CDR3 is 18 residues long. The CDR3: CASSVASPQGANTGELFF. The CDR3 DNA reads TGTGCCAGCAGCGTAGCAAGTCCTCAGGGGGCTAACACCGGGGAGCTGTTTTTT.

The chain couples TRBV4-1 to TRBJ2-5; D gene uncertain. The germline CDR1 and CDR2 sequences are MGHRA and YSYEKL. V was pared by 0 bases and J by 4 bases, with 6 bases between. CDR3 length: 13 amino acids. CDR3 residues: CASSQDRRETQYF. CDR3 in DNA: TGCGCCAGCAGCCAAGATCGGCGAGAGACCCAGTACTTC.

The chain joins TRBV5-6 to TRBJ2-3; D uncertain. Trimming left V 4 bases short and J 6 bases short, with 9 bases between. Germline V lookup: CDR1 SGHDT, CDR2 YYEEEE. The CDR3 has 12 residues. This CDR3 is CASSPGSDTQYF. The CDR3 DNA reads as TGTGCCAGCAGCCCAGGTTCCGATACGCAGTATTTT.

The V call is TRBV6-5, the J call TRBJ2-1, with D maybe TRBD2 (5 bases). Germline V gene lookup returns CDR1 MNHEY and CDR2 SVGAGI. This CDR3 comprises 13 residues. V lost 0 bases, J lost 9 bases, and 9 bases lay in between. In nucleotides, the CDR3 is TGTGCCAGCAGTTACTCTTTCGGGATTGAGCAGTTCTTC. Its protein product is CASSYSFGIEQFF.

The rearrangement joins TRBV7-8 to TRBJ2-1, with TRBD2 as a possible D gene (5 bases). The germline V gene has CDR1 SGHVS and CDR2 FQNEAQ. Trimming removed 2 bases at V and 6 bases at J, with 8 bases between. The CDR3 sequence is 13 residues long. CDR3 loop: CASSLSTSNEQFF. In DNA form, the CDR3 reads TGTGCCAGCAGCTTAAGTACTAGCAATGAGCAGTTCTTC.

The chain has TRBV5-6 and TRBJ1-2; the D is unclear. CDR3 length: 15 residues. The V gene's germline CDR1 is SGHDT and CDR2 YYEEEE. The V end was cut by 0 bases, the J end by 4 bases, with 13 bases between. CDR3 nucleotide sequence: TGTGCCAGCAGCTTGGGGCGGCAGGCGTCCTATGGCTACACCTTC. This gives the protein CASSLGRQASYGYTF. Complete variable domain (other parts from reference TRBV5-6 and TRBJ1-2): DAGVTQSPTHLIKTRGQQVTLRCSPKSGHDTVSWYQQALGQGPQFIFQYYEEEERQRGNFPDRFSGHQFPNYSSELNVNALLLGDSALYLCASSLGRQASYGYTFGSGTRLTVV.